Below, one T cell receptor beta chain is given with its context. The data were produced by immunoSEQ multiplex PCR, yet TCRdb's version contains in-frame clones alone and is incomplete. Among roughly 450,000 clones listed, 80% to 95% were seen once. The V end lost 3 bases, the J end lost 3 bases, and 12 bases lay between the germline ends. This CDR3 contains 15 residues. Germline values: CDR1 SGHDT, CDR2 YYEEEE. The data are from a study of control samples from healthy donors and cancer patients. The chain combines TRBV5-6 with TRBJ2-2, with a weak D call TRBD1 (5 bases). The TCR originated in a man aged 40-49 years with head and neck cancer. Specimen: PBMCs. The CDR3 DNA reads as TGTGCCAGCAGCTCCTATGACAGATACACCGGGGAGCTGTTTTTT. Protein product: CASSSYDRYTGELFF.